A selection of T cell receptor beta chains follows, all from one sample in a study of blood T cells in healthy people across ages. MiXCR, applied by TCRdb to the 5' RACE reads, yields one record per CDR3 protein. The sample records about 580,000 distinct CDR3 sequences, more than 45% being singletons. Specimen: blood. These receptors came from an elderly man in good health. The CDR3 runs from the conserved cysteine through the conserved F or W. The D gene is left open where the match is weak. A clone size is listed for some rows: how often the clone was seen (once, few, many), or a class if it is expanded.

D gene	J gene	clone size	V gene	CDR3 DNA	CDR3 protein
TRBD2	TRBJ2-1	NA	TRBV24-1	TGTGCCACCAGTGATCCGGGGACTAGCAGGGATGAGCAGTTCTTC	CATSDPGTSRDEQFF
NA	TRBJ2-5	NA	TRBV7-2	TGTGCCAGCAGCTCCGGGGTGGGGTCTCAAGAGACCCAGTACTTC	CASSSGVGSQETQYF
NA	TRBJ2-5	NA	TRBV28	TGTGCCACCGGGCAGGAGACCCAGTACTTC	CATGQETQYF
TRBD1	TRBJ1-2	NA	TRBV12-3/TRBV12-4	TGTGCCAGCAGGCGAAACAGGGGCGGCTATGGCTACACCTTC	CASRRNRGGYGYTF
TRBD2	TRBJ2-1	few	TRBV7-8	TGTGCCAGCAGCTTAGCCCGACTAGCGGGGGACAATGAGCAGTTCTTC	CASSLARLAGDNEQFF
NA	TRBJ1-2	NA	TRBV6-1	TGTGCCAGCTCTCCGGGCAAGACTCTTTGGGAAGTATATGGCTACACCTTC	CASSPGKTLWEVYGYTF
TRBD1	TRBJ1-1	NA	TRBV27	TGTGCCAGCAGTTCCAGGGGGCGAACTGAAGCTTTCTTT	CASSSRGRTEAFF
NA	TRBJ2-1	few	TRBV2	TGTGCCAGCAGTAAGGCTCCGTACAATGAGCAGTTCTTC	CASSKAPYNEQFF
NA	TRBJ1-2	NA	TRBV4-3	TGCGCCAGCAGCCAAACCCGGGACACCTATGGCTACACCTTC	CASSQTRDTYGYTF
NA	TRBJ2-5	many	TRBV7-6	TGTGCCAGCAGCCCGCAATTAGGGGGAGGAATGTTATCTACCCAGTACTTC	CASSPQLGGGMLSTQYF
NA	TRBJ1-1	NA	TRBV29-1	TGCAGCGTTGGTGAACAGGGGAACACTGAAGCTTTCTTT	CSVGEQGNTEAFF
TRBD1	TRBJ1-4	NA	TRBV4-3	TGCGCCAGCAGCCAAGAGGCCAGAGGACAGGTTGAAAAACTGTTTTTT	CASSQEARGQVEKLFF
NA	TRBJ2-7	NA	TRBV7-2	TGTGCCAGCAGCTTAGGGGGAGTCTTGCGGACCTACGAGCAGTACTTC	CASSLGGVLRTYEQYF
NA	TRBJ2-1	NA	TRBV20-1	TGCAGTGCTAGATCCGGGGCTAGGGAACGAAATGAGCAGTTCTTC	CSARSGARERNEQFF